The sequence of this TCR beta chain was determined in a study of memory CD4+ T cells and cytomegalovirus serostatus. Points from the study as a whole: Median bootstrapped AUC for CMV status was around 0.95 originally, 0.85 to 0.92 US-trained.

V shed 4 bases and J shed 3 bases, with 19 bases lying between them. Germline V gene data show CDR1 as MGHRA and CDR2 as YSYEKL. The length of the CDR3 is 17 residues. As concerns this clone: Its antigen is undetermined.

The sort gate was single viable CD3+CD4+CD8-CD45RO+ cells for memory CD4+ T cells. The data were produced by immunoSEQ multiplex PCR, yet TCRdb's version contains in-frame clones alone and is incomplete. The profile shows some 54,000 clones, around four fifths of them singletons. The chain uses TRBV4-1 and TRBJ1-5; tentative D call: TRBD1 (6 bases). The specimen was memory CD4+ T cells from blood. The origin of this receptor is an adult in good health and CMV-seropositive. The CDR3 loop is CASSPGRARGPNQPQHF. DNA of the CDR3: TGCGCCAGCAGCCCAGGGAGGGCCAGGGGTCCCAATCAGCCCCAGCATTTT.